A selection of T cell receptor beta chains follows, all from one sample in a study of CD8 T cells in ankylosing spondylitis. TCRdb used MiXCR to reprocess the 5' RACE reads, holding one entry per CDR3 protein. The sample includes a few hundred thousand distinct CDR3 sequences, under 20% of them seen just once. The sequenced sample was blood, either unsorted or a sorted T cell fraction (not recorded which). Receptor source: a male donor with ankylosing spondylitis. The CDR3 runs from the conserved cysteine through the conserved F or W. D genes are given only for firm matches. For some rows the clone size is stated as once, few or many, or as a class when expanded; others skip it.

clone size	V gene	J gene	D gene	CDR3 protein	CDR3 DNA
few	TRBV4-1	TRBJ2-5	TRBD2	CASSQETSGGETQYF	TGCGCCAGCAGCCAAGAGACTAGCGGGGGAGAGACCCAGTACTTC
NA	TRBV2	TRBJ1-6	NA	CASSEASSYNSPLHF	TGTGCCAGCAGTGAGGCAAGCTCCTATAATTCACCCCTCCACTTT
few	TRBV20-1	TRBJ2-2	TRBD2	CSARTSGAYTGELFF	TGCAGTGCCCGGACTAGCGGGGCCTACACCGGGGAGCTGTTTTTT
few	TRBV6-2/TRBV6-3	TRBJ2-5	TRBD2	CASSYSETSGRPLSIETQYF	TGTGCCAGCAGTTACTCTGAGACTAGCGGGAGGCCCCTCTCGATCGAGACCCAGTACTTC
few	TRBV12-3/TRBV12-4	TRBJ2-7	TRBD2	CASLIAGGSYEQYF	TGTGCCAGCTTAATAGCGGGAGGCTCCTACGAGCAGTACTTC
few	TRBV5-1	TRBJ2-2	TRBD2	CASSFTSGSNTGELFF	TGCGCCAGCAGCTTTACTAGCGGCAGCAACACCGGGGAGCTGTTTTTT
few	TRBV30	TRBJ1-1	NA	CAWSDNTEAFF	TGTGCCTGGAGTGATAACACTGAAGCTTTCTTT
NA	TRBV5-1	TRBJ2-7	NA	CASSSTSEGGEQYF	TGCGCCAGCAGCTCAACCTCCGAGGGAGGCGAGCAGTACTTC
NA	TRBV12-3/TRBV12-4	TRBJ1-2	NA	CASSSAGVGDYTF	TGTGCCAGCAGTTCGGCGGGGGTGGGCGACTACACCTTC
few	TRBV5-1	TRBJ1-2	TRBD1	CASSFDGTGNYGYTF	TGCGCCAGCAGCTTCGATGGGACAGGGAACTATGGCTACACCTTC
NA	TRBV28	TRBJ2-5	NA	CASSGGSTLQTETQYF	TGTGCCAGCTCTGGAGGATCCACCCTACAAACGGAGACCCAGTACTTC
few	TRBV20-1	TRBJ2-1	TRBD2	CSARGRASGEMNEQFF	TGCAGTGCTAGAGGTCGGGCTAGCGGTGAGATGAATGAGCAGTTCTTC
NA	TRBV11-1	TRBJ2-5	NA	CASSFAPFRGPHQETQYF	TGTGCCAGCAGCTTTGCCCCCTTCCGGGGGCCACACCAAGAGACCCAGTACTTC
many	TRBV20-1	TRBJ2-5	TRBD2	CSAREPLLGVAGTQYF	TGCAGTGCTAGAGAGCCCCTCCTAGGCGTAGCGGGGACCCAGTACTTC
NA	TRBV3-1	TRBJ2-1	NA	CASSQGSTSNEQFF	TGTGCCAGCAGCCAAGGAAGTACTAGCAATGAGCAGTTCTTC
NA	TRBV6-2/TRBV6-3	TRBJ1-6	TRBD1	CASSSGGTGNSPLHF	TGTGCCAGCAGCTCGGGAGGGACAGGGAATTCACCCCTCCACTTT
NA	TRBV12-3/TRBV12-4	TRBJ1-1	TRBD1	CASSLGGRKGTGRSNTEAFF	TGTGCCAGCAGTTTAGGGGGTCGCAAGGGGACAGGGAGGAGTAACACTGAAGCTTTCTTT
few	TRBV20-1	TRBJ2-1	TRBD2	CSPLAGAYNEQFF	TGCAGCCCTCTAGCGGGAGCTTACAATGAGCAGTTCTTC
NA	TRBV7-2	TRBJ1-1	NA	CASSQTPGAREAFF	TGTGCCAGCAGTCAGACCCCAGGGGCCAGAGAAGCTTTCTTT
few	TRBV12-3/TRBV12-4	TRBJ1-5	NA	CASSFMALPGQPQHF	TGTGCCAGCAGTTTTATGGCCCTCCCGGGGCAGCCCCAGCATTTT
many	TRBV18	TRBJ2-1	NA	CASSPVRSSYNEQFF	TGTGCCAGCTCACCAGTCCGAAGCTCCTACAATGAGCAGTTCTTC
NA	TRBV20-1	TRBJ2-7	TRBD1	CSARAVQGAWVQYF	TGCAGTGCTAGAGCCGTACAGGGGGCATGGGTGCAGTACTTC
NA	TRBV4-1	TRBJ1-5	NA	CASSQDPGSGNQPQHF	TGCGCCAGCAGCCAAGACCCTGGGTCGGGCAATCAGCCCCAGCATTTT
few	TRBV12-3/TRBV12-4	TRBJ2-4	TRBD1	CASSDRDRAVNIQYF	TGTGCCAGCAGCGACCGGGACAGGGCGGTAAACATTCAGTACTTC
NA	TRBV20-1	TRBJ1-4	NA	CSARPGGGGNEKLFF	TGCAGTGCTAGGCCCGGGGGCGGGGGAAATGAAAAACTGTTTTTT
few	TRBV2	TRBJ2-1	TRBD1	CASILEGAVYNEQFF	TGTGCCAGCATCCTCGAGGGGGCTGTCTACAATGAGCAGTTCTTC
NA	TRBV29-1	TRBJ2-6	NA	CSVFGGANVLTF	TGCAGCGTCTTTGGCGGGGCCAACGTCCTGACTTTC
many	TRBV29-1	TRBJ1-2	NA	CSCWDNYGYTF	TGCAGCTGTTGGGATAACTATGGCTACACCTTC
NA	TRBV5-1	TRBJ2-1	NA	CASSFNSQYNEQFF	TGCGCCAGCAGCTTTAACAGCCAGTACAATGAGCAGTTCTTC
few	TRBV3-1	TRBJ2-1	NA	CASSQRAGSYNEQFF	TGTGCCAGCAGCCAACGTGCCGGGTCCTACAATGAGCAGTTCTTC
many	TRBV5-1	TRBJ2-7	NA	CASSLAPGYEQYF	TGCGCCAGCAGCTTGGCTCCGGGCTACGAGCAGTACTTC
NA	TRBV7-3	TRBJ2-1	NA	CASSSQGAVGYNEQFF	TGTGCCAGCAGCTCACAAGGGGCAGTAGGCTACAATGAGCAGTTCTTC
NA	TRBV3-1	TRBJ2-7	NA	CASSQGYPGEQYF	TGTGCCAGCAGCCAAGGTTACCCCGGGGAGCAGTACTTC
NA	TRBV5-8	TRBJ1-2	NA	CASSLNAKVNYGYTF	TGTGCCAGCAGCTTGAATGCGAAGGTTAACTATGGCTACACCTTC
few	TRBV6-1	TRBJ2-4	TRBD2	CASSPTSGGGGAAIQYF	TGTGCCAGCAGCCCTACCTCGGGAGGGGGTGGTGCCGCCATTCAGTACTTC
many	TRBV11-1	TRBJ2-4	NA	CASSSDGGYGKNIQYF	TGTGCCAGCAGTTCGGACGGGGGATATGGCAAAAACATTCAGTACTTC
few	TRBV7-9	TRBJ2-1	NA	CASREVGGSSYNEQFF	TGTGCCAGCAGAGAGGTAGGGGGGAGCTCCTACAATGAGCAGTTCTTC
many	TRBV7-8	TRBJ2-1	TRBD2	CASSPRTSADNEQFF	TGTGCCAGCAGCCCTAGGACTAGCGCGGACAATGAGCAGTTCTTC
NA	TRBV6-1	TRBJ1-5	TRBD1	CASRDQGVSNQPQHF	TGTGCCAGCAGGGACCAGGGGGTTAGCAATCAGCCCCAGCATTTT
few	TRBV12-3/TRBV12-4	TRBJ1-2	NA	CASSLRTLGYTF	TGTGCCAGCAGCCTAAGGACATTGGGCTACACCTTC
few	TRBV6-1	TRBJ2-5	NA	CASSRSRSGGTQYF	TGTGCCAGCAGTCGCTCCAGGTCTGGGGGGACCCAGTACTTC
NA	TRBV28	TRBJ1-5	NA	CASSPLDSSNQPQHF	TGTGCCAGCAGTCCACTGGACAGTTCAAATCAGCCCCAGCATTTT
few	TRBV18	TRBJ1-3	TRBD1	CASSQDRQKSSGNTIYF	TGTGCCAGCTCACAGGACAGGCAAAAAAGCTCTGGAAACACCATATATTTT